Reported below is one T cell receptor (beta chain). The antigen it binds to is not known. Per-base qualities were not stored, and no clone one base away is much larger. Within the sample, other DNA sequences also encode this same CDR3. This sample was taken from a study of cytomegalovirus exposure and HLA in healthy donors (TCRdb year 2017). Notes on the research overall: An earlier analysis of some 620 of the donors reported around 280 Gb of sequence data and 117 million unique TCR beta sequences obtained from about 170 million T cells. To predict cytomegalovirus infection status, the study combined high-throughput TCR immunosequencing, statistical association of individual TCRs with disease status, and machine learning. An early release covering over 500 HLA-typed donors comprised about 320 gigabases of sequencing data and about 90 million unique TCR sequences. Using immunosequencing, the study profiled T cell repertoires from about 610 subjects and related those repertoires to cytomegalovirus serostatus. Typing coverage varied by locus: 629-630 donors for A, B, C, DRB1 and DQB1; more than 500 for DQA1; more than 600 for DPA1; under 490 for DPB1. Donor age, sex, ethnicity and CMV serostatus were compiled alongside the repertoire data. Among the approximately 430 genotyped donors, 75% to 90% belonged to the genetic ancestry cluster associated with self-reported Caucasian donors. Class I and class II HLA loci were covered by the typing at four-digit resolution. To study patterns of TCR occurrence, a later analysis re-analyzed previously published TCR beta repertoires from 666 donors and added high-resolution HLA genotyping. Every discovery cohort repertoire had been produced on one sequencing platform. Across under 500 genotyped donors of the cohort, an average of about 240,000 unique TCR beta nucleotide sequences per donor were sequenced, and 15% to 20% of those sequences were non-productive. In a later genetic analysis, genome-wide SNP genotypes for about 55% of the roughly 700 donors were used, and that subset was treated as a discovery cohort. Because of strong linkage in the cohort, a handful of DR-DQ haplotypes were treated as single units for association and clustering. Rather than using new phenotypic data, the later analysis identified candidate immune exposures from TCR beta sequences and from how often those sequences occurred across donors. In addition to the first cohort of 666 subjects, a separate validation cohort of approximately 110 different subjects was used. To decide whether each TCR beta V gene segment behaved as functional or pseudogenic, an earlier analysis of some 570 of the donors relied on high-throughput TCR beta sequencing. The study was designed to test whether signatures of past pathogen exposure could be identified by cataloging public T cell receptors.

Libraries came from the immunoSEQ multiplex PCR assay. For the multiplex PCR, a mixture combining 60 forward primers for TCR Vbeta segments and 13 reverse primers for TCR Jbeta segments was used. Amplification of the CDR3 region of rearranged TCR beta genes was performed with a multiplex PCR assay on genomic DNA. The amplified TCR beta libraries were sequenced on the Illumina HiSeq System as 87-base-pair reads. The authors' pipeline ran thus. Across the 670 or so repertoires, a later analysis counted some 80 million unique TCR beta chains, about 10 million of which were shared by at least two donors. To remove PCR and sequencing errors, raw reads were error-corrected and collapsed into unique sequences using a nearest-neighbor algorithm that merged closely related sequences. To assign V, D and J gene segments, CDR3 sequences were aligned to IMGT reference sequences. For a sequence to be retained, a match of at least six nucleotides to both a V gene segment and a J gene segment was required. A rearrangement was called productive if the CDR3 had no stop codons and remained in frame with V and J, and every other rearrangement was called non-productive. CDR3 was defined by IMGT convention, running from the second conserved V-encoded cysteine to the conserved J-encoded phenylalanine. Sequences without an unambiguous match to a single V gene segment were excluded from the earlier analysis of about 600 of the donors. In an earlier analysis of a few hundred of the donors, V segments were called functional above 56.7% productive rearrangements and were called segregating when the between-donor standard deviation exceeded 5%. A statistical classification framework was developed to diagnose cytomegalovirus status using the catalog of TCR beta chain sequences. In a later analysis, TCR nucleotide sequences were compared against IMGT/GENE-DB human TR gene sequences so that V and J genes could be assigned. The TCRdist pipeline was used in a later analysis to assign CDR3 sequences and most-parsimonious VDJ recombination scenarios. In a later analysis, each TCR beta chain was defined by its CDR3 amino acid sequence together with its V-gene family, and reads lacking a unique V-gene family were excluded. To address suspected cross-contamination and a sequencing artifact, a later analysis removed around 600 highly shared, low-generation-probability nucleotide sequences. A later analysis calculated a clonal expansion index for each public chain from normalized within-repertoire ranks of inferred template counts. In a later analysis, generation probabilities were computed using a VDJ recombination model fitted to out-of-frame rearrangements, and the results were checked against IGoR. Hypergeometric tests were used in a later analysis to score TCR-TCR, TCR-HLA and TCR-CMV co-occurrence, with a repertoire-size bias correction applied to the TCR pairs. A later analysis estimated false discovery rates by permuting HLA or CMV assignments 20 times. In a later analysis, co-occurring TCRs were grouped with DBSCAN, and TCRdist sequence similarity was added when clustering was performed within HLA-allele-positive subsets. Repertoires with fewer than 30,000 or more than 120,000 public chains were left out of co-occurrence clustering, as were about 5 repertoires with anomalous nucleotide sharing. Imported from immuneACCESS, the table was reduced by TCRdb to in-frame sequences with V and J called. These copies leave out some clones; in studies compared against another copy, an unresolved V gene accounts for under half, and the cause of the remainder is not known. For V, J and clone size, that table is used; D and trimming come from the DNA. This sample comprises around 180,000 clones, about 83% of them detected only once. The ten largest clonotypes hold more than 4% of the sample.

In total, 500 to 700 healthy bone marrow donors made up the cohort. At the time of sampling, all cohort members were nominally healthy, though unrecorded immune exposures were likely present. The donor was CMV seropositive and was included in the group of some 290 seropositive cohort members. A peripheral blood sample was collected from each donor, and TCR beta sequencing was performed on peripheral blood mononuclear cells. The Qiagen DNeasy Blood Extraction Kit was used to extract genomic DNA from the blood cell samples. The full study reports these points: According to a later genetic analysis, donors in an Asian-associated ancestry cluster had fewer N-insertions in productive TCRs than the roughly 660-donor mean. A later analysis reported that several top co-occurrence clusters appeared linked to parvovirus B19, influenza, CMV and Epstein-Barr virus. Strong co-occurrence of HLA alleles, especially DR and DQ, made assigning TCR associations to individual alleles difficult. Most TCR sequences were observed very rarely across donors, whereas some public TCRs were present in many individuals. At a false discovery rate of 0.05, a later analysis linked fewer than 20,000 TCR beta sequences to specific HLA alleles. Only TCR beta chains were sequenced in this cohort, and the absence of alpha or paired-chain data limited detectable features. Because some donors lacked HLA typing at each locus, the association tests relied only on the typed subset. In vitro tests confirmed that a few of the cytomegalovirus-associated TCR beta chains recognize cytomegalovirus antigens. A later analysis found that most CMV-associated TCR beta chains appeared HLA-restricted, with HLA associations seemingly driven largely by CMV exposure. CMV serostatus was the only immune exposure information available for the cohort. A further reported finding was that TCR beta sequences accurately predicted the HLA-A and HLA-B alleles for most subjects in the first cohort. According to a later analysis, TCR association rates differed among HLA loci, with DRB1 alleles showing the most associated TCRs and HLA-C alleles showing the fewest. Linkage disequilibrium might explain the correlated functional status among segregating V segments, but an unknown experimental factor could not be excluded. In the study, approximately 150 TCR beta chains were listed as associated with cytomegalovirus. According to the authors, the approach could potentially be generalized to other disease states and immunological phenotypes. In an earlier analysis of over 550 of the donors, most TCR beta V segments were observed in productive rearrangements about 90% or about 30% of the time, broadly matching IMGT annotations. V-gene and J-gene trimming of TCR beta chains was associated with a missense DCLRE1C variant in a later genetic analysis, and the association was replicated in an independent cohort. Cytomegalovirus status was reported to be diagnosed by the classifier with high specificity and sensitivity in both the original and validation cohorts. A group of highly shared sequence variants was considered likely to be a technical artifact of the sequencing pipeline. Presence/absence analyses assumed roughly uniform sequencing depth across donors, an assumption that may not hold. Compared with equally common non-associated chains, HLA-associated TCR beta chains in a later analysis were more clonally expanded and had lower generation probabilities. The earlier analysis of about 600 of the donors excluded 15 to 20 rarely observed V segments, including chromosome 9 orphons, because counts were too low.

This receptor was identified in a girl between 5 and 17 years old in good health and CMV-seropositive. The sequencing sample was made of PBMCs.

This receptor has the CDR3 CASSLSPGNTEAFF. The sequence in DNA is TGTGCCAGCAGCCTCTCGCCGGGGAACACTGAAGCTTTCTTT. The chain uses TRBV9 and TRBJ1-1; the D gene cannot be resolved reliably. The CDR3 covers 14 residues, taking in both the cysteine and the phenylalanine. The kept DNA is CDR3 alone, 42 bases in frame from the first base. According to the germline V gene, CDR1 reads SGDLS and CDR2 reads YYNGEE. V and J are truncated by 4 bases and 1 base respectively, leaving an intervening sequence of 11 bases.